This T cell receptor beta chain was found in a study of CXCR3-negative and CXCR3-positive naive CD8 T cells. This CDR3 region has 17 residues. CDR1 and CDR2 (germline): MNHNY, SVGAGI (reference sequence). In preparing the TRB cDNA libraries, 5' RACE with UMI labels was used. TCRdb reprocessed the 5' RACE reads, with one entry per CDR3 protein and no DNA. Seen in this sample are some 150,000 distinct CDR3 sequences; the ten most common clones hold roughly 0.27%. Each CD8+ T cell subset was sorted in triplicate, around 300,000 cells each. Study-wide points: Memory CD8+ cells showed much lower diversity, while both naive subsets were comparably high. TRBV-TRBJ usage was alike in naive CXCR3-negative and CXCR3-positive cells but differed in memory cells. For CXCR3-positive naive cells, TRB CDR3s were more hydrophobic than those of CXCR3-negative naive cells.

Notes on this clonotype: Its antigen is unknown.

The sample was naive CXCR3+ CD8+ T cells from blood. Specified subset: CD45RO-CCR7+CD27+CD95- naive CD8+ T cells expressing CXCR3 (TNR3+). The TCR comes from a human donor in good health. Some clones in this sample may be carry-over from other donors' samples. The chain joins TRBV6-6 to TRBJ2-3; TCRdb reports TRBD2, a call that lacks DNA to check it against. CDR3 loop: CASSYPLAGSSTDTQYF.